Presented here are 10 T cell receptor beta chains from one specimen sequenced in a study of cytomegalovirus exposure and HLA in healthy donors. The PCR used 60 Vbeta and 13 Jbeta primers. Clones were sequenced by immunoSEQ multiplex PCR, and TCRdb holds only the in-frame ones, with some missing. The sample carries approximately 160,000 clones, around four fifths recorded once. Sequences were obtained from PBMCs. The receptors stem from a male donor in good health and CMV-seropositive.

The V call is TRBV5-4, the J call TRBJ2-5; the match to TRBD2 covers 11 bases. The CDR3 extends over 15 amino acids. Unmatched junction bases numbered 5, after V lost 4 bases and J lost 3 bases. CDR1 is SGHNT, CDR2 YYREEE, per germline (reference sequence). CDR3 in amino acids: CASSARLAGKETQYF. The CDR3, as DNA: TGTGCCAGCAGCGCCAGACTAGCGGGGAAAGAGACCCAGTACTTC.

The genes are TRBV7-9 and TRBJ1-1; TRBD1 matches 10 bases. V trimming: 5 bases; J trimming: 2 bases; junction bases outside the gene matches: 5. The CDR3 contains 15 residues. Germline V gives CDR1 SEHNR, CDR2 FQNEAQ (reference sequence). The CDR3 loop is CASSHGTGANTEAFF. The DNA for the CDR3 is TGTGCCAGCAGCCATGGGACAGGGGCAAACACTGAAGCTTTCTTT.

The chain combines TRBV2 with TRBJ2-3; TRBD1 might be the D (6 bases). CDR1 SNHLY and CDR2 FYNNEI come from the germline V gene. V gave up 3 bases and J gave up 4 bases, with 11 bases separating them. The CDR3 has 14 amino acids. In DNA form, the CDR3 reads TGTGCCAGCAGTGAGCGGACAGAGGCAGATACGCAGTATTTT. Protein: CASSERTEADTQYF.

The table lists this clone with a few counts. The chain employs TRBV7-3 and TRBJ2-5; D gene unclear. From germline, CDR1 is SGHTA and CDR2 FQGTGA. The V gene lost 1 base and the J gene lost 5 bases, with 8 bases spanning the gap. The CDR3 runs to 13 residues. CDR3: CASSLSPRETQYF. The DNA for the CDR3 is TGTGCCAGCAGCTTAAGCCCGAGGGAGACCCAGTACTTC.

This chain uses TRBV2 with TRBJ2-7; the match to TRBD1 covers 11 bases. The V and J ends lost 6 bases and 1 base, in that order; junction bases with no gene match: 2. The length of the CDR3 is 14 residues. From germline, CDR1 is SNHLY and CDR2 FYNNEI. The CDR3 loop is CASRGTGGSYEQYF. As DNA, the CDR3 is TGTGCCAGCAGAGGGACAGGGGGTTCCTACGAGCAGTACTTC.

The chain couples TRBV7-3 to TRBJ2-3; 7 bases align to TRBD2. The junction had 2 bases not matched to a gene; V was cut back by 2 bases and J by 3 bases. The length of the CDR3 is 14 residues. Germline V gene data show CDR1 as SGHTA and CDR2 as FQGTGA. The CDR3 DNA sequence: TGTGCCAGCAGCTTAGAACTAGCGACAGATACGCAGTATTTT. Translating it yields CASSLELATDTQYF.

V is TRBV13 and J is TRBJ1-4, with D maybe TRBD1 (6 bases). The V and J ends lost 6 bases and 8 bases respectively, with 16 bases between them. Germline V gene data show CDR1 as PRHDT and CDR2 as FYEKMQ (reference sequence). The length of the CDR3 is 14 residues. CDR3 protein: CASRYGTSPEKLFF. CDR3 in DNA: TGTGCCAGCAGATATGGGACATCTCCCGAAAAACTGTTTTTT.

This rearrangement joins TRBV13 to TRBJ2-1; the D gene is possibly TRBD2 (5 bases). The ends were cut back, 4 bases at V and 9 bases at J, with 10 bases in the middle. The CDR3 totals 12 residues. Germline CDR1 reads PRHDT; CDR2 reads FYEKMQ (reference sequence). The CDR3 region has the DNA TGTGCCAGCAGCTGGATCGGACTTGAGCAGTTCTTC. It encodes CASSWIGLEQFF.

The chain is built from TRBV5-8 and TRBJ1-5; perhaps TRBD1 as D (5 bases). The germline V gene encodes CDR1 SGHTS and CDR2 YDEGEE. There are 17 residues in the CDR3. The V gene lost 0 bases and the J gene lost 0 bases, with 13 bases spanning the gap. The CDR3 sequence is CASSLDLDSYSNQPQHF. The CDR3 nucleotides are TGTGCCAGCAGCTTGGATCTAGACAGCTATAGCAATCAGCCCCAGCATTTT.

The chain joins TRBV29-1 to TRBJ1-1, with D unresolved. Germline V gene lookup returns CDR1 SQVTM and CDR2 ANQGSEA. V lost 5 bases and J 1 base, leaving 14 bases between the germline ends. The CDR3 runs to 14 residues. The CDR3 region has the DNA TGCAGCGTTTCTCGCGGGCGGCCGAACACTGAAGCTTTCTTT. The encoded protein is CSVSRGRPNTEAFF.